This T cell receptor (beta chain) was observed in a study of regulatory T cells in long-lasting Graves disease. Time point described: newly diagnosed GD, antithyroid drugs for less than 3 months. Preparation of the TCR library used RNA extracted from PBMCs. The length of the CDR3 is 14 residues. V lost 2 bases to trimming and J lost 5 bases; unmatched junction nucleotides: 5. Germline CDR1 DFQATT, CDR2 SNEGSKA (reference sequence). This clonotype has a count of ten or more. As yet, its antigen is unknown. Assembly of TCR beta libraries relied on iRepertoire HTBI primers together with Arm-PCR of CDR3 regions. In TCRdb, the multiplex PCR reads were re-called with MiXCR into one record per CDR3 protein. The data contain around 240,000 distinct CDR3 sequences, about 20% of them singletons. Findings and caveats of the study: TRBV28 was favored in persistent disease, as were TRBJ1-2 and TRBJ2-5.

This sample was also put to use in a study of T cells in Graves' hyperthyroidism and ophthalmopathy.

The sequenced sample was peripheral blood mononuclear cells (PBMCs), obtained at new diagnosis, from a patient treated with antithyroid drugs. This rearrangement joins TRBV20-1 to TRBJ2-1; TRBD2 matches 8 bases. The sequence came from a woman between 25 and 40 years old with Graves disease. The CDR3 sequence is CSARKAGVHNEQFF. In nucleotides, the CDR3 is TGCAGTGCTAGAAAAGCGGGGGTCCACAATGAGCAGTTCTTC.